This T cell receptor beta chain was captured by sequencing in a study of T-cell reconstitution after alpha-beta-depleted transplantation in children. General study findings and limits: Surviving recipient T cells and thymic progenitors underlay high day-60 TCRbeta diversity in some patients. The study reportedly traced alpha-beta T cells about two months after transplant to several hundred expanded graft clones. Diversity and T-cell counts at one year after transplant derived mostly from new T cells.

About this clonotype: Antigen specificity is unknown.

Unique molecular identifiers were incorporated during preparation of the TCRbeta library. TCRdb redid the calling of the PCR reads with MiXCR, one entry per CDR3 protein. Here the sample spans 330,000 or so distinct CDR3 sequences, about a tenth being singletons. V dropped 5 bases and J dropped 6; count of bases not matched to a gene: 8. CDR3 size: 15 residues. CDR1 LNHDA and CDR2 SQIVND come from the germline V gene (reference sequence). This rearrangement joins TRBV19 to TRBJ1-5, with 9 bases lining up with TRBD1. The clonotype originates from a boy less than two years old with acute myeloid leukemia, due to receive a stem cell transplant. The sample was PBMCs, taken before TCRalphabeta/CD19-depleted stem cell transplant. In nucleotides, the CDR3 is TGTGCCAGTAGTGTGGGACAGGGCTCATCTCAGCCCCAGCATTTT. This gives the protein CASSVGQGSSQPQHF.